This T cell receptor beta chain was captured in a study of blood T cell repertoires in COVID-19. Across the study: Sites in the United States, Italy and Spain provided acute and convalescent COVID-19 samples.

Libraries were prepared by immunoSEQ multiplex PCR; TCRdb keeps only in-frame clonotypes and omits some of them. This sample has some 110,000 clones, with about 89% found just once. Germline assignment: CDR1 SNHLY and CDR2 FYNNEI. The junction had 6 bases not matched to a gene; V was cut back by 4 bases and J by 4 bases. The CDR3 runs to 14 residues. This receptor was identified in a man aged 40-49 years with acute or convalescent COVID-19. Sequencing was carried out using peripheral blood. The gene calls are TRBV2 and TRBJ1-1, with 7 bases fitting TRBD1. The CDR3: CASSVVTGSTEAFF. The CDR3 region has the DNA TGTGCCAGCAGTGTTGTGACAGGGAGCACTGAAGCTTTCTTT.